The rows below give T cell receptor beta chains drawn from one sample of a study of beta chain features in type 1 diabetes. This table comes from immunoSEQ multiplex PCR, and its TCRdb copy is limited to in-frame clones, with some not included. The profile shows 300,000 to 450,000 clones, about 20% of them singletons. The sample taken for sequencing was naive CD4+ T cells from blood. These receptors were taken from a woman aged 18-29 years in good health. The CDR3 runs from the conserved cysteine through the conserved F or W. D genes are given only for firm matches. Size is omitted from some rows. Given values are once, few, many or a class for expanded clones.

clone_size: .
d_call: TRBD2
j_call: TRBJ2-5
v_call: TRBV2
cdr3_aa: CASSEARTSGQETQYF
cdr3_nt: TGTGCCAGCAGTGAAGCAAGGACTAGCGGCCAAGAGACCCAGTACTTC

clone_size: .
d_call: TRBD2
j_call: TRBJ2-7
v_call: TRBV6-5
cdr3_aa: CASSYASGGSYEQYF
cdr3_nt: TGTGCCAGCAGTTACGCGTCGGGAGGTTCCTACGAGCAGTACTTC

clone_size: few
d_call: TRBD2
j_call: TRBJ2-6
v_call: TRBV19
cdr3_aa: CASSIRGREGSGANVLTF
cdr3_nt: TGTGCCAGTAGTATAAGAGGCAGGGAGGGCTCTGGGGCCAACGTCCTGACTTTC

clone_size: .
d_call: .
j_call: TRBJ2-3
v_call: TRBV4-1
cdr3_aa: CASSQDGGADTDTQYF
cdr3_nt: TGCGCCAGCAGCCAAGATGGAGGGGCTGACACAGATACGCAGTATTTT

clone_size: few
d_call: TRBD2
j_call: TRBJ2-1
v_call: TRBV4-2
cdr3_aa: CASSQVGLAGGDEQFF
cdr3_nt: TGTGCCAGCAGCCAAGTGGGACTAGCGGGAGGCGATGAGCAGTTCTTC

clone_size: few
d_call: TRBD1
j_call: TRBJ1-2
v_call: TRBV18
cdr3_aa: CASSGPGQQGYTF
cdr3_nt: TGTGCCAGCTCAGGACCGGGACAGCAGGGCTACACCTTC

clone_size: .
d_call: TRBD1
j_call: TRBJ1-1
v_call: TRBV30
cdr3_aa: CAGDRVNTEAFF
cdr3_nt: TGTGCCGGGGACAGGGTGAACACTGAAGCTTTCTTT

clone_size: .
d_call: TRBD1
j_call: TRBJ1-2
v_call: TRBV2
cdr3_aa: CASRGDSRFGGYTF
cdr3_nt: TGTGCCAGCAGGGGGGACAGCAGATTTGGCGGCTACACCTTC

clone_size: few
d_call: .
j_call: TRBJ2-5
v_call: TRBV18
cdr3_aa: CASSPRDSQETQYF
cdr3_nt: TGTGCCAGCTCACCTCGGGACTCCCAAGAGACCCAGTACTTC

clone_size: few
d_call: .
j_call: TRBJ2-3
v_call: TRBV10-3
cdr3_aa: CAIVPDGTDTQYF
cdr3_nt: TGTGCCATTGTACCTGACGGGACAGATACGCAGTATTTT

clone_size: .
d_call: TRBD1
j_call: TRBJ1-1
v_call: TRBV7-9
cdr3_aa: CASSSGTGASGAEAFF
cdr3_nt: TGTGCCAGCAGCTCCGGGACAGGGGCGTCAGGGGCTGAAGCTTTCTTT

clone_size: .
d_call: .
j_call: TRBJ2-5
v_call: TRBV25-1
cdr3_aa: CASNSGSAGQVAQYF
cdr3_nt: TGTGCCAGCAACAGTGGGTCAGCCGGCCAGGTGGCCCAGTACTTC

clone_size: few
d_call: .
j_call: TRBJ2-7
v_call: TRBV6-1
cdr3_aa: CASSEHFSYEQYF
cdr3_nt: TGTGCCAGCAGTGAACATTTCTCCTACGAGCAGTACTTC

clone_size: few
d_call: .
j_call: TRBJ2-1
v_call: TRBV30
cdr3_aa: CAWSNGAGSVYNEQFF
cdr3_nt: TGTGCCTGGAGTAACGGCGCGGGATCCGTCTACAATGAGCAGTTCTTC

clone_size: .
d_call: TRBD1
j_call: TRBJ1-5
v_call: TRBV2
cdr3_aa: CASSDTGGTQPQHF
cdr3_nt: TGTGCCAGCAGTGACACAGGGGGCACTCAGCCCCAGCATTTT

clone_size: .
d_call: TRBD2
j_call: TRBJ2-1
v_call: TRBV2
cdr3_aa: CASSEGGIAGDREQFF
cdr3_nt: TGTGCCAGCAGTGAAGGAGGAATAGCGGGGGACCGTGAGCAGTTCTTC

clone_size: few
d_call: .
j_call: TRBJ2-5
v_call: TRBV14
cdr3_aa: CASSQGEDQYF
cdr3_nt: TGTGCCAGCAGCCAAGGCGAGGACCAGTACTTC

clone_size: .
d_call: TRBD1
j_call: TRBJ1-2
v_call: TRBV18
cdr3_aa: CASHTTGQTSNYGYTF
cdr3_nt: TGTGCCAGCCACACCACGGGACAGACCTCTAACTATGGCTACACCTTC

clone_size: .
d_call: .
j_call: TRBJ1-2
v_call: TRBV5-1
cdr3_aa: CASSLVSGGYTF
cdr3_nt: TGCGCCAGCAGCCTCGTCTCGGGTGGCTACACCTTC

clone_size: few
d_call: .
j_call: TRBJ2-1
v_call: TRBV2
cdr3_aa: CASSLFAGLNNEQFF
cdr3_nt: TGTGCCAGCAGCCTCTTTGCGGGACTGAACAATGAGCAGTTCTTC

clone_size: .
d_call: TRBD2
j_call: TRBJ2-7
v_call: TRBV7-2
cdr3_aa: CASSPRVTGGAFEQYF
cdr3_nt: TGTGCCAGCAGCCCCCGAGTCACCGGGGGGGCCTTCGAGCAGTACTTC

clone_size: .
d_call: TRBD2
j_call: TRBJ2-6
v_call: TRBV13
cdr3_aa: CASSTIAGRSGANVLTF
cdr3_nt: TGTGCCAGCAGCACAATAGCGGGGCGGTCTGGGGCCAACGTCCTGACTTTC

clone_size: .
d_call: .
j_call: TRBJ1-5
v_call: TRBV2
cdr3_aa: CASSGGNQPQHF
cdr3_nt: TGTGCCAGCAGCGGGGGGAATCAGCCCCAGCATTTT

clone_size: .
d_call: TRBD2
j_call: TRBJ2-5
v_call: TRBV29-1
cdr3_aa: CSAYYSGRKGETQYF
cdr3_nt: TGCAGCGCTTATTATAGCGGGAGGAAAGGAGAGACCCAGTACTTC

clone_size: few
d_call: TRBD1
j_call: TRBJ2-7
v_call: TRBV7-9
cdr3_aa: CASSKDRGHYEQYF
cdr3_nt: TGTGCCAGCAGCAAGGACAGGGGGCATTACGAGCAGTACTTC

clone_size: .
d_call: TRBD1
j_call: TRBJ2-1
v_call: TRBV11-2
cdr3_aa: CASTDRGYNEQFF
cdr3_nt: TGTGCCAGCACCGACAGGGGTTACAATGAGCAGTTCTTC

clone_size: .
d_call: .
j_call: TRBJ2-1
v_call: TRBV5-1
cdr3_aa: CASTSFHNEQFF
cdr3_nt: TGCGCCAGCACCTCCTTCCACAATGAGCAGTTCTTC

clone_size: .
d_call: TRBD2
j_call: TRBJ2-1
v_call: TRBV7-2
cdr3_aa: CASSPGGAGGVNEQFF
cdr3_nt: TGTGCCAGCAGCCCGGGGGGAGCGGGGGGAGTGAATGAGCAGTTCTTC